The 28 T cell receptor beta chains in this list originate from one sample, sequenced in a study of T cells in Graves' hyperthyroidism and ophthalmopathy. Amplification targeted TCR beta CDR3 regions from RNA transcripts. First-round RT-PCR targeting the TCR CDR3 was performed with the HTBI primer set. Each CDR3 protein gets one entry after TCRdb re-called the multiplex PCR reads with MiXCR. The table has hundreds of thousands of distinct CDR3 sequences, about two fifths seen once; the top ten hold around 9.3%. Sequenced input: blood. Source of these receptors: a man aged 18 to 35 with Graves' hyperthyroidism.

This clonotype was seen at least ten times. The chain employs TRBV13 and TRBJ1-6; D may be TRBD1 (5 bases). V was clipped by 3 bases and J by 7 bases, with 16 bases between them. Germline CDR1 and CDR2: PRHDT and FYEKMQ (reference sequence). The CDR3 contains 16 residues. The CDR3 reads CASSLGTDLGNSPLHF. Written as DNA, the CDR3 is TGTGCCAGCAGCTTGGGGACCGACCTCGGGAATTCACCCCTCCACTTT.

The V gene is TRBV5-1, the J gene TRBJ2-7, with 7 nucleotides matching TRBD2. Germline CDR1 SGHRS, CDR2 YFSETQ. There are 9 residues in the CDR3. The V segment lost 8 bases and the J segment 7 bases; nucleotides outside the gene matches: 0. CDR3: CARGGEQYF. The CDR3 DNA reads TGCGCCAGGGGGGGGGAGCAGTACTTC.

This clonotype was detected a few times. The chain has TRBV7-9 and TRBJ1-5; possible D gene TRBD1, 6 bases. V was trimmed by 4 bases and J by 6 bases, leaving 13 bases between them. The length of the CDR3 is 14 residues. Germline CDR1 and CDR2: SEHNR and FQNEAQ (reference sequence). The CDR3, as DNA: TGTGCCAGCAGCTCCGGGGGGCTGAGTCAGCCCCAGCATTTT. This encodes CASSSGGLSQPQHF. Combining the CDR3 with reference TRBV7-9 and TRBJ1-5 gives the whole variable domain DTGVSQNPRHKITKRGQNVTFRCDPISEHNRLYWYRQTLGQGPEFLTYFQNEAQLEKSRLLSDRFSAERPKGSFSTLEIQRTEQGDSAMYLCASSSGGLSQPQHFGDGTRLSIL.

This clonotype turned up a few times. The chain recombines TRBV5-4 with TRBJ2-5; 9 bases are shared with TRBD1. CDR1 is SGHNT, CDR2 YYREEE, per germline (reference sequence). The trim removed 4 bases at V and 5 bases at J, leaving 9 bases unmatched. The CDR3 totals 15 residues. CDR3 residues: CASSLGQGSWETQYF. In nucleotides, the CDR3 is TGTGCCAGCAGCCTAGGACAGGGGTCCTGGGAGACCCAGTACTTC. Full variable domain (rest looked up from reference TRBV5-4 and TRBJ2-5): ETGVTQSPTHLIKTRGQQVTLRCSSQSGHNTVSWYQQALGQGPQFIFQYYREEENGRGNFPPRFSGLQFPNYSSELNVNALELDDSALYLCASSLGQGSWETQYFGPGTRLLVL.

A note on this clonotype: A much larger clone lies a single base off, so this may be a read error. V gene TRBV29-1 combines with J gene TRBJ2-5; D is perhaps TRBD1 (6 bases). This CDR3 comprises 14 residues. Germline V lookup: CDR1 SQVTM, CDR2 ANQGSEA. Trimming took off 4 bases at V and 3 bases at J, with 15 bases between the two ends. This CDR3 reads CSVVTGTLKETQYF. CDR3 DNA: TGCAGCGTTGTAACCGGGACACTTAAAGAGACCCAGTACTTC. Using reference TRBV29-1 and TRBJ2-5 for the parts outside the CDR3, the full variable domain is SAVISQKPSRDICQRGTSLTIQCQVDSQVTMMFWYRQQPGQSLTLIATANQGSEATYESGFVIDKFPISRPNLTFSTLTVSNMSPEDSSIYLCSVVTGTLKETQYFGPGTRLLVL.

Many counts were recorded for this clonotype. The V gene is TRBV7-3, the J gene TRBJ2-2; 7 nucleotides align to TRBD2. V was pared by 5 bases and J by 6 bases, with 9 bases of the junction left unmatched. CDR1 SGHTA and CDR2 FQGTGA come from the germline V gene. CDR3 length: 15 residues. This CDR3 reads CASSQAGVPSGELFF. Written as DNA, the CDR3 is TGTGCCAGCAGCCAGGCGGGAGTCCCTTCCGGGGAGCTGTTTTTT.

This clonotype occurred a few times. CDR3 sequence: CASRVPAQGGETQYF. DNA of the CDR3: TGTGCCAGCAGGGTACCCGCGCAGGGCGGAGAGACCCAGTACTTC. The chain combines TRBV28 with TRBJ2-5; D possibly corresponds to TRBD1 (5 bases). CDR1 and CDR2 (germline): MDHEN, SYDVKM. The length of the CDR3 is 15 residues. V was shortened by 6 bases and J by 4 bases, with 18 bases between the two germline ends.

This clonotype was recorded at least ten times. The chain has TRBV7-9 and TRBJ2-7; 7 bases align to TRBD2. Germline V CDR1 and CDR2: SEHNR, FQNEAQ (reference sequence). The CDR3 sequence is 15 residues long. V lost 2 bases and J lost 0; bases outside the gene matches: 4. In DNA, the CDR3 is TGTGCCAGCAGCTTAACGGGGGGAAGCTCCTACGAGCAGTACTTC. Protein sequence: CASSLTGGSSYEQYF.

This clonotype was counted a few times. This chain joins TRBV7-9 and TRBJ2-2; D is undetermined. Germline V gene sequence: CDR1 SEHNR, CDR2 FQNEAQ (reference sequence). The V end lost 0 bases, the J end lost 6 bases, and 8 bases lay between the germline ends. The CDR3 has 14 amino acids. Here the CDR3 reads CASSLALKPGELFF. CDR3 coding DNA: TGTGCCAGCAGCTTAGCCCTAAAGCCCGGGGAGCTGTTTTTT.

The rearrangement uses TRBV6-5 and TRBJ2-5, with 8 bases identical to TRBD1. The CDR3 is 16 residues long. CDR1 is MNHEY and CDR2 is SVGAGI in the germline V gene. Trimming took 2 bases from V and 2 from J; bases not matched to a gene: 7. For the CDR3, the DNA is TGTGCCAGCAGTTACGGGGACAGGAATCTTCAAGAGACCCAGTACTTC. The encoded protein is CASSYGDRNLQETQYF.

The chain links TRBV20-1 to TRBJ2-5; 10 positions match TRBD2. V lost 7 bases and J lost 0; bases outside the gene matches: 14. Germline CDR1 and CDR2: DFQATT and SNEGSKA (reference sequence). There are 17 residues in the CDR3. The DNA for the CDR3 is TGCAGTGGTAGCAGTCTAGCGGGGGCGATGTACCAAGAGACCCAGTACTTC. This encodes CSGSSLAGAMYQETQYF.

The rearrangement joins TRBV7-2 to TRBJ2-7, with a possible D match to TRBD1 (5 bases). Trimming stripped 5 bases from V and 2 bases from J, with 13 bases between. Germline V gene data show CDR1 as SGHTA and CDR2 as FQGNSA. The CDR3 runs 14 residues. The CDR3 nucleotides read TGTGCCAGCAGCCGATCTGGGGCAACCTACGAGCAGTACTTC. Translating it yields CASSRSGATYEQYF.

About this clonotype itself: A junction boundary mismatches the germline segment, possibly from a read error. The chain combines TRBV6-5 with TRBJ1-4; tentatively, D is TRBD1 (6 bases). CDR3 size: 14 residues. Germline CDR1 is MNHEY and CDR2 is SVGAGI. The CDR3 DNA is TGCGCCAGCAGCAGGACAGTTTACGGTGAAAAACTGTTTTTT. It is translated as CASSRTVYGEKLFF.

This clonotype has a count of ten or more. The rearrangement links TRBV11-1 to TRBJ1-2; D perhaps matches TRBD1 (6 bases). V was trimmed by 3 bases and J by 6 bases, leaving 11 bases between them. CDR1 is SGHAT, CDR2 FQDESV, per germline (reference sequence). The CDR3 extends over 13 amino acids. DNA for the CDR3: TGTGCCAGCAGCTTGTCGACAGGTGATGGCTACACCTTC. Its protein product is CASSLSTGDGYTF.

The V call is TRBV29-1, the J call TRBJ1-2; D remains ambiguous. Germline V gene lookup returns CDR1 SQVTM and CDR2 ANQGSEA. V was trimmed by 5 bases and J by 5 bases, leaving 12 bases between them. CDR3 length: 12 amino acids. In DNA form, the CDR3 reads TGCAGCGTTCGGAACCAAAAGTATGGCTACACCTTC. It encodes CSVRNQKYGYTF.

CDR3 loop: CASSRDRDLETQYF. The CDR3 nucleotides are TGTGCCAGCAGTAGAGACAGGGACTTGGAGACCCAGTACTTC. J is TRBJ2-5 and V is TRBV12-3 or TRBV12-4, with TRBD1 as a possible D gene (7 bases). The CDR3 spans 14 residues. V lost 5 bases, J lost 5 bases, and 15 bases lay in between.

This chain connects TRBV7-2 to TRBJ2-7, with 10 nucleotides matching TRBD1. V shed 3 bases, J shed 3 bases, and the junction held 5 bases outside the gene matches. Germline CDR1 is SGHTA and CDR2 is FQGNSA. The CDR3 has 15 residues. The CDR3 spells CASSFQGQGFYEQYF. CDR3 nucleotide sequence: TGTGCCAGCAGCTTCCAGGGACAGGGGTTCTACGAGCAGTACTTC.

CDR3 coding DNA: TGCAGTGCTAGGGAACTTGGACAGGCCAGGGGTGGCTACACCTTC. It is translated as CSARELGQARGGYTF. The V and J genes are TRBV20-1 and TRBJ1-2; 7 bases align to TRBD1. Germline CDR1 is DFQATT and CDR2 is SNEGSKA (reference sequence). J was trimmed by 7 bases and V by 3 bases; bases with no gene match: 14. The CDR3 length is 15 residues.

The chain carries TRBV4-2 and TRBJ1-4; TRBD1 is a possible D gene (5 bases). V gave up 0 bases and J gave up 3 bases, with 11 bases separating them. CDR3 length: 16 residues. The germline V gene encodes CDR1 LGHNA and CDR2 YNFKEQ. CDR3 coding DNA: TGTGCCAGCAGCCAAGAACAGGTTCCATCTAATGAAAAACTGTTTTTT. Residues: CASSQEQVPSNEKLFF.

This clonotype was seen a handful of times. The CDR3 nucleotides read TGTGCCAGCAGCTTAGGTTCTCTGGGGTCTGGCAATCAGCCCCAGCATTTT. Protein sequence: CASSLGSLGSGNQPQHF. The gene calls are TRBV7-9 and TRBJ1-5; no clear D. V was cut by 1 base and J by 2 bases, with 15 bases left in between. This CDR3 is 17 amino acids long. CDR1 SEHNR and CDR2 FQNEAQ come from the germline V gene (reference sequence).

This clonotype was recorded many times. The chain carries TRBV10-3 and TRBJ2-2, with a weak D call TRBD2 (7 bases). CDR3 length equals 14 residues. The ends were cut back, 7 bases at V and 6 bases at J, with 15 bases in the middle. Germline V lookup: CDR1 ENHRY, CDR2 SYGVKD. In DNA form, the CDR3 reads TGTGCCATCATGGACAGCGGGGCCCCCGGGGAGCTGTTTTTT. Its protein is CAIMDSGAPGELFF.

This clonotype was seen only a few times. At one end the junction does not follow the germline gene, possibly because of a read error. This chain uses TRBV7-9 with TRBJ2-2, with TRBD1 matching over 10 bases. This CDR3 has 15 residues. Germline CDR1 is SEHNR and CDR2 is FQNEAQ (reference sequence). CDR3 in amino acids: CASSTGQGNPGELFF. The CDR3 bases are TGTGCCAGCAGTACGGGACAGGGGAACCCCGGGGAGCTGTTTTTT.

About this clonotype: A single base separates this from a much larger clone, so it may be a read error. Here the CDR3 reads CATSRDRGKNQPRHF. The CDR3 nucleotides read TGTGCCACCAGCAGAGATCGAGGGAAGAATCAGCCCCGGCATTTT. The chain uses TRBV15 and TRBJ1-5, with D unclear. Germline assignment: CDR1 LNHNV and CDR2 YYDKDF (reference sequence). The length of the CDR3 is 15 residues.

There are many counts of this clonotype. The chain uses TRBV5-1 and TRBJ1-6, with unresolved D. This CDR3 has 12 amino acids. V lost 4 bases, J lost 5 bases, and 4 bases lay in between. CDR1 and CDR2 from the germline V gene are SGHRS and YFSETQ. CDR3 residues: CASSGNNSPLHF. The CDR3, as DNA: TGCGCCAGCAGCGGAAATAATTCACCCCTCCACTTT.

The chain carries TRBV15 and TRBJ1-2; D not resolved. The CDR3 runs to 12 residues. Germline V gene data show CDR1 as LNHNV and CDR2 as YYDKDF (reference sequence). Trimming left V 6 bases short and J 0 bases short, with 5 bases between. The CDR3 loop reads CATSETNYGYTF. CDR3 DNA: TGTGCCACCAGTGAGACTAACTATGGCTACACCTTC.

This clonotype was seen a handful of times. The chain has TRBV5-1 and TRBJ1-1; TRBD1 aligns across 8 bases. V shed 7 bases, J shed 4 bases, and the junction held 3 bases outside the gene matches. This CDR3 is 12 amino acids long. Per germline, CDR1 SGHRS and CDR2 YFSETQ. The CDR3 nucleotides are TGCGCCAGCCGGACAGGGACCACTGAAGCTTTCTTT. Encoded protein: CASRTGTTEAFF.

This sequence joins TRBV7-9 and TRBJ2-7; D may match TRBD1 or TRBD2 (5 bases each). The CDR3 has 14 residues. Deletions cut 3 bases from V and 5 bases from J, with 14 bases between. The germline gives CDR1 SEHNR, CDR2 FQNEAQ (reference sequence). The CDR3 sequence: CASSLDLGADEQYF. The CDR3 DNA reads TGTGCCAGCAGCTTGGACCTCGGGGCTGACGAGCAGTACTTC.

This clonotype occurred a few times. The V and J genes are TRBV7-2 and TRBJ1-5; D perhaps matches TRBD1 (6 bases). The CDR3 runs to 16 residues. Deletions cut 5 bases from V and 1 base from J, with 15 bases between. Germline V lookup: CDR1 SGHTA, CDR2 FQGNSA. This CDR3 is CASSQDAGASNQPQHF. In DNA form, the CDR3 reads TGTGCCAGCAGCCAAGATGCAGGGGCGAGCAATCAGCCCCAGCATTTT.